A selection of T cell receptor beta chains follows, all from one sample in a study of cytomegalovirus exposure and HLA in healthy donors. Sequencing used immunoSEQ multiplex PCR; TCRdb keeps in-frame clones, though not all of them. The sample carries 55,000 to 65,000 clones, more than 60% recorded once. Specimen: PBMCs. All receptors come from a woman aged 25 to 39 in good health and CMV-seronegative. CDR3s include the opening cysteine and the closing phenylalanine or tryptophan. The D gene is left open where the match is weak. Size values are once, few and many counts, or a class for expanded clones, and some rows have none.

J gene,V gene,clone size,D gene,CDR3 DNA,CDR3 protein
TRBJ1-2,TRBV11-2,.,TRBD1,TGTGCCAGCAGCCCGGACAGGATGTATGGCTACACCTTC,CASSPDRMYGYTF
TRBJ2-1,TRBV18,.,.,TGTGCCAGCTCACCCGTTAGCTCCTACAATGAGCAGTTCTTC,CASSPVSSYNEQFF
TRBJ1-5,TRBV7-6,.,.,TGTGCCAGCAGCTTAGTTACAGGATCTCCCCAGCATTTT,CASSLVTGSPQHF
TRBJ2-7,TRBV7-9,.,TRBD2,TGTGCCAGCAGCCCCCAGGGGATCGGGGGGGTCTACGAGCAGTACTTC,CASSPQGIGGVYEQYF
TRBJ1-1,TRBV5-8,.,TRBD1,TGTGCCAGCAGCTTCGACAGGGTTTGGGGCACTGAAGCTTTCTTT,CASSFDRVWGTEAFF
TRBJ2-1,TRBV19,.,TRBD2,TGTGCCAGTAGTATCGGCGAGCGGGGGGCTGTAGATGAGCAGTTCTTC,CASSIGERGAVDEQFF
TRBJ2-3,TRBV28,.,TRBD2,TGTGCCAGCAGCTTTGTTAGCGGGAGAATCGCAGATACGCAGTATTTT,CASSFVSGRIADTQYF
TRBJ1-3,TRBV9,.,TRBD1,TGTGCCAGCAGCCCAAAGGGGACAGGGAAGTCCTCTGGAAACACCATATATTTT,CASSPKGTGKSSGNTIYF
TRBJ1-2,TRBV6-5,.,.,TGTGCCAGCAGTTACGGGGGAGGTAATGGCTACACCTTC,CASSYGGGNGYTF
TRBJ2-6,TRBV4-3,.,.,TGCGCCAGCAGCCAAGATTTGCAGGGTGCCTCTGGGGCCAACGTCCTGACTTTC,CASSQDLQGASGANVLTF
TRBJ1-4,TRBV7-2,.,TRBD1,TGTGCCAGCCGGGACAGGGTTAATGAAAAACTGTTTTTT,CASRDRVNEKLFF
TRBJ1-5,TRBV6-1,.,TRBD1,TGTGCCAGCAGTGAAGTAGAGGGACAGGGCAATCAGCCCCAGCATTTT,CASSEVEGQGNQPQHF
TRBJ2-7,TRBV4-1,few,TRBD2,TGCGCCAGCAGGCTAGCGGGGGACTCCTACGAGCAGTACTTC,CASRLAGDSYEQYF
TRBJ1-6,TRBV19,.,.,TGTGCCAGTACCGTCCGACGGGATAATTCACCCCTCCACTTT,CASTVRRDNSPLHF
TRBJ2-2,TRBV2,.,.,TGTGCCAGCAGGCCGACAGGAGCGAACACCGGGGAGCTGTTTTTT,CASRPTGANTGELFF
TRBJ2-2,TRBV5-1,.,.,TGCGCCAGCAGCTTGCGGGTCGAGGTTATAAACACCGGGGAGCTGTTTTTT,CASSLRVEVINTGELFF
TRBJ1-1,TRBV5-6,.,TRBD1,TGTGCCAGCAGCGTGAGGGACAGGGCGGGCACTGAAGCTTTCTTT,CASSVRDRAGTEAFF
TRBJ1-2,TRBV7-9,.,TRBD1,TGTGCCAGCAGCCCCCCCGGGACAGTAAGGGCTAACTATGGCTACACCTTC,CASSPPGTVRANYGYTF
TRBJ2-7,TRBV4-1,once,TRBD1,TGCGCCAGCAGCCAAGAAGTTTCGGGACAGCGCGAGCAGTACTTC,CASSQEVSGQREQYF
TRBJ1-6,TRBV19,.,.,TGTGCCAGTAGTATACAGGGGAAATCACCCCTCCACTTT,CASSIQGKSPLHF